This TCR beta chain was captured by sequencing in a study of cytomegalovirus exposure and HLA in healthy donors. Study outcomes and limitations: Accounts indicate the classifier identified cytomegalovirus status with strong specificity and sensitivity. It was approximately 170 TCR beta chains that were listed as cytomegalovirus-associated.

Clones were sequenced by immunoSEQ multiplex PCR, and TCRdb holds only the in-frame ones, with some missing. The data contain 180,000 or so clones, approximately 87% of them singletons. The CDR3 has 13 residues. Trimming shortened V by 7 bases and J by 0 bases, and 9 bases separated the two germline ends. Germline assignment: CDR1 MNHEY and CDR2 SVGAGI. On this clone itself: Its antigen is not identified.

The sequenced sample consisted of PBMCs. The receptor was derived from a woman under 40 in good health and CMV-seronegative. This chain connects TRBV6-5 to TRBJ1-1; D call uncertain. The CDR3 sequence is CASTETVNTEAFF. The CDR3 DNA is TGTGCCAGCACCGAAACAGTGAACACTGAAGCTTTCTTT.